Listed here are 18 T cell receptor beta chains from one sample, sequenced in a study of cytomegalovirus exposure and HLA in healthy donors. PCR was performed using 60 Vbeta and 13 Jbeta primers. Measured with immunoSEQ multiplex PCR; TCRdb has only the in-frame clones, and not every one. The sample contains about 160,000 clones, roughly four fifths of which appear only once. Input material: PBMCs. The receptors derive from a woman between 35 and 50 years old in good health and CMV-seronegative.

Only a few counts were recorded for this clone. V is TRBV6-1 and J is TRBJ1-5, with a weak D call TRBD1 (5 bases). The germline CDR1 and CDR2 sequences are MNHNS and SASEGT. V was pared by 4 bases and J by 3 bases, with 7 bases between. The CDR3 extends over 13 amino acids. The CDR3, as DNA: TGTGCCAGCAGTGGACAGAACAATCAGCCCCAGCATTTT. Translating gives CASSGQNNQPQHF.

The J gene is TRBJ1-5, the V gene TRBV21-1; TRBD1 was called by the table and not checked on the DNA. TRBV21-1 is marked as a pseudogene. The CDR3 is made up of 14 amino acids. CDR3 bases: TGTGCCAGCAGCAAGGGCCACAGCAATCAGCCCCAGCATTTT. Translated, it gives CASSKGHSNQPQHF.

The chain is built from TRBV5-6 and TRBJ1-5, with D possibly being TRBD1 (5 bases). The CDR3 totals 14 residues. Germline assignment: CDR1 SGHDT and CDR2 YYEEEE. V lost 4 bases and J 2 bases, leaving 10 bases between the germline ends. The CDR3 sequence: CASSRGDRNQPQHF. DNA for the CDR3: TGTGCCAGCAGCCGGGGGGACCGCAATCAGCCCCAGCATTTT.

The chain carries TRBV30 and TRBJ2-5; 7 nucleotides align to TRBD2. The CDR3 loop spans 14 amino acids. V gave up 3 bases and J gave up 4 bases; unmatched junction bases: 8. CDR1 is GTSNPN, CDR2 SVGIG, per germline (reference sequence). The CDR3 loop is CAWRGWWGGETQYF. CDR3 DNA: TGTGCCTGGAGGGGGTGGTGGGGGGGAGAGACCCAGTACTTC.

CDR3 sequence: CASSRDGTSGIGEQFF. The CDR3, as DNA: TGCGCCAGCAGCCGGGACGGGACTAGCGGGATTGGGGAGCAGTTCTTC. V is TRBV4-1 and J is TRBJ2-1; 13 bases line up with TRBD2. Germline V CDR1 and CDR2: MGHRA, YSYEKL. The J segment lost 10 bases and the V segment lost 4 bases, leaving 10 bases of the junction unmatched. This CDR3 contains 16 residues.

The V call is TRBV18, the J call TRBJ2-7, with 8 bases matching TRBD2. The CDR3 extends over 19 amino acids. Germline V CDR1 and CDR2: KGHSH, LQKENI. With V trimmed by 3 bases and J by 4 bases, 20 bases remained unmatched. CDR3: CASSPGGLAGQGNLYEQYF. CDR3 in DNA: TGTGCCAGCTCACCCGGGGGGCTAGCGGGCCAAGGGAACTTATACGAGCAGTACTTC.

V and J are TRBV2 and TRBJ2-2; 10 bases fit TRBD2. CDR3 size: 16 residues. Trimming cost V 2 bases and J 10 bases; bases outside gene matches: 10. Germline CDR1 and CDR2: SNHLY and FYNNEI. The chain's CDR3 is CASSERLAGEKVELFF. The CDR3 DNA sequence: TGTGCCAGCAGTGAAAGGCTAGCGGGAGAAAAAGTGGAGCTGTTTTTT.

CDR3 nucleotide sequence: TGTGCCAGCAGCTTAGACGGTGGGACTCGGGGAGTCTATGGCTACACCTTC. This sequence encodes CASSLDGGTRGVYGYTF. This chain uses TRBV11-2 with TRBJ1-2, with D possibly TRBD1 on 5 matching bases. CDR1 and CDR2 from the germline V gene are SGHAT and FQNNGV. Trimming cost V 0 bases and J 4 bases, with 18 bases left between them. The CDR3 covers 17 residues. Supplemented by reference TRBV11-2 and TRBJ1-2, the full variable domain reads EAGVAQSPRYKIIEKRQSVAFWCNPISGHATLYWYQQILGQGPKLLIQFQNNGVVDDSQLPKDRFSAERLKGVDSTLKIQPAKLEDSAVYLCASSLDGGTRGVYGYTFGSGTRLTVV.

The CDR3 loop is CASSLGPGYAKAPEAFF. CDR3 DNA sequence: TGTGCCAGCAGCTTAGGCCCAGGTTACGCCAAAGCTCCTGAAGCTTTCTTT. The chain has TRBV11-2 and TRBJ1-1; unclear D gene. V lost 1 base, J lost 6 bases, and 21 bases lay in between. CDR1 SGHAT and CDR2 FQNNGV come from the germline V gene. There are 17 residues in the CDR3.

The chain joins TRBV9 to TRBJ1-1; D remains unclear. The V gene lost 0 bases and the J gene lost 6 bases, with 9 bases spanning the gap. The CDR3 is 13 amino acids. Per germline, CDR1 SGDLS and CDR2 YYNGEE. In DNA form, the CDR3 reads TGTGCCAGCAGCGTAGATTTGTCGGCTGAAGCTTTCTTT. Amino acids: CASSVDLSAEAFF.

CDR3 protein: CAWSGGAQETQYF. The DNA for the CDR3 is TGTGCCTGGAGTGGCGGGGCCCAAGAGACCCAGTACTTC. The genes are TRBV30 and TRBJ2-5, with a possible D match to TRBD2 (6 bases). The CDR3 covers 13 residues. CDR1 and CDR2 (germline): GTSNPN, SVGIG (reference sequence). V lost 1 base and J 1 base, leaving 7 bases between the germline ends.

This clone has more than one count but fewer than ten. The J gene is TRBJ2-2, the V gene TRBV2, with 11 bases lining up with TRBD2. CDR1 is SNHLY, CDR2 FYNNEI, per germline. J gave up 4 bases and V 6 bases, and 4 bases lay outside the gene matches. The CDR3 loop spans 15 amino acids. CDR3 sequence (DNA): TGTGCCAGCAGGGGGGGACTAGCGGCCACCGGGGAGCTGTTTTTT. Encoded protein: CASRGGLAATGELFF.

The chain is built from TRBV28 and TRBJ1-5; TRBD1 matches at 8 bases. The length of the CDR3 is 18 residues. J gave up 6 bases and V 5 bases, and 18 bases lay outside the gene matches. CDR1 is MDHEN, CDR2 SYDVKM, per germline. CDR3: CASSPDPSYRGFGQPQHF. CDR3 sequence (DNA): TGTGCCAGCAGTCCTGACCCATCGTACAGGGGGTTCGGTCAGCCCCAGCATTTT.

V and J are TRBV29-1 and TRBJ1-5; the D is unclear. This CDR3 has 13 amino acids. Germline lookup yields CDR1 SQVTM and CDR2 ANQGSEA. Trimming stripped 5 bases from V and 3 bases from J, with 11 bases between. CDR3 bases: TGCAGCGTTTCGTCAGGTACCAATCAGCCCCAGCATTTT. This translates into CSVSSGTNQPQHF.

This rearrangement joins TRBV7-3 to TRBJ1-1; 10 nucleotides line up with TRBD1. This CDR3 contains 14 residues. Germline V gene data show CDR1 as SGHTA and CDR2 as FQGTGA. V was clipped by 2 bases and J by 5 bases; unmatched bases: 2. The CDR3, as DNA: TGTGCCAGCAGCTTAGTGGGACAGGGGACTGAAGCTTTCTTT. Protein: CASSLVGQGTEAFF.

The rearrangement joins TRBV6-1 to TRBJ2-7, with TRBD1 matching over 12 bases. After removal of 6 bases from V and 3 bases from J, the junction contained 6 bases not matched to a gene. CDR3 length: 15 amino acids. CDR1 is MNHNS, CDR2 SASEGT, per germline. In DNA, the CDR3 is TGTGCCAGCAGGGGACAGGGGGCGAAGGACTACGAGCAGTACTTC. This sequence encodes CASRGQGAKDYEQYF.

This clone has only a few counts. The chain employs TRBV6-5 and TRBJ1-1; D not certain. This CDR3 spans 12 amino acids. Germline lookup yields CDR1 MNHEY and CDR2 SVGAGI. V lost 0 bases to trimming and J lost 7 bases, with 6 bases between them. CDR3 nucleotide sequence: TGTGCCAGCAGTTACTCGGGCAGTGAAGCTTTCTTT. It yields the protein CASSYSGSEAFF.

The CDR3 loop is CASRRGQGDDGYTF. The CDR3 nucleotides are TGTGCCAGCAGGAGAGGACAGGGAGACGATGGCTACACCTTC. The chain uses TRBV9 and TRBJ1-2; 8 nucleotides line up with TRBD1. Per germline, CDR1 SGDLS and CDR2 YYNGEE. Unmatched junction bases numbered 9, after V lost 5 bases and J lost 6 bases. CDR3 length: 14 amino acids.